This T cell receptor (beta chain) stems from a study of blood T cell repertoires in COVID-19. Generated by immunoSEQ multiplex PCR, the TCRdb table keeps only in-frame clones and is missing some. Of hundreds of thousands of clones detected, around 90% appear once; the ten largest clones hold approximately 16%. The V and J ends lost 1 base and 4 bases respectively, with 16 bases between them. There are 16 residues in the CDR3. Germline CDR1 and CDR2: SEHNR and FQNEAQ (reference sequence). The sequenced sample was PBMCs or T cells enriched from blood (not recorded which). This receptor was obtained from a man aged 25 to 40 who had been exposed to COVID-19. This chain links TRBV7-9 with TRBJ1-2; perhaps TRBD1 as D (6 bases). DNA for the CDR3: TGTGCCAGCAGCTTAGGACGGGACACTCGGAGCTATGGCTACACCTTC. It translates to CASSLGRDTRSYGYTF.